This TCR beta chain was sequenced during a study of blood T cell repertoires in COVID-19. The method was immunoSEQ multiplex PCR; TCRdb's version includes in-frame clones alone and lacks a portion of them. In the table there are 60,000 to 85,000 clones, roughly 84% of which are singletons. Trimming took off 4 bases at V and 2 bases at J, with 13 bases between the two ends. The CDR3 contains 15 residues. Sample: peripheral blood. The chain links TRBV23-1 to TRBJ2-3; TRBD2 might be the D (5 bases). TRBV23-1 falls under the ORF class, with uncertain function. The clonotype was recovered from a man older than 75 with acute or convalescent COVID-19. CDR3 residues: CASSPGLAATDTQYF. The CDR3 DNA sequence: TGCGCCAGCAGTCCCGGTCTAGCAGCCACAGATACGCAGTATTTT.